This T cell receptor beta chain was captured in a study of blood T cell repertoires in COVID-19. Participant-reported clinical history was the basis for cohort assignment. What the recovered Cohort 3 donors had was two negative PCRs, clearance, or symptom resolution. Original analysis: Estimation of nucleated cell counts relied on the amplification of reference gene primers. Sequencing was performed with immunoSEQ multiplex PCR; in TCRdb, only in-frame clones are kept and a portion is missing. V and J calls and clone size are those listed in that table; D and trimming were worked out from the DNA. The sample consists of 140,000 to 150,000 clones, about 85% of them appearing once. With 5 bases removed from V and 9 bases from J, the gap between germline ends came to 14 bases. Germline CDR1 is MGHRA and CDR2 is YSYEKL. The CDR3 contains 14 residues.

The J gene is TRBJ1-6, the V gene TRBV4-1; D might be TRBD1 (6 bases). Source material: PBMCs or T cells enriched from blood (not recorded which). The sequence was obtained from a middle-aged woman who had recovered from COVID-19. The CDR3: CASSDPARGSPLHF. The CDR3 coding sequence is TGCGCCAGCAGCGACCCCGCCAGGGGTTCACCCCTCCACTTT.